The 24 T cell receptor beta chains in this list originate from one sample, sequenced in a study of Ad26.COV2.S vaccination and SARS-CoV-2 variants. The table came from immunoSEQ multiplex PCR; TCRdb's copy has only in-frame clones and leaves some out. The repertoire holds about 400,000 clones, with around four fifths as singletons. Treatment defined: roughly 19 received Ad26.COV2.S at low or high dose, single or two shots; 5 received placebo; per-sample allocation not given. Collection of samples fell on day 63 after the first vaccine or placebo injection. Sequencing was performed on peripheral blood, taken in a trial of Ad26.COV2.S vaccine versus placebo. The receptors derive from a person between 18 and 65 years old who received the Ad26.COV2.S COVID-19 vaccine or a placebo.

The rearrangement uses TRBV5-1 and TRBJ1-1; 8 bases line up with TRBD1. The CDR3 length is 15 residues. V lost 6 bases and J lost 1; bases outside the gene matches: 8. Germline CDR1 and CDR2: SGHRS and YFSETQ. CDR3 sequence reads: CASKLGGTGNTEAFF. CDR3 bases: TGCGCCAGCAAATTGGGCGGGACAGGGAACACTGAAGCTTTCTTT. Together with reference TRBV5-1 and TRBJ1-1, the CDR3 gives the full variable domain: KAGVTQTPRYLIKTRGQQVTLSCSPISGHRSVSWYQQTPGQGLQFLFEYFSETQRNKGNFPGRFSGRQFSNSRSEMNVSTLELGDSALYLCASKLGGTGNTEAFFGQGTRLTVV.

The rearrangement links TRBV5-8 to TRBJ2-3; TRBD1 or TRBD2 may be the D gene (5 bases each). CDR1 SGHTS and CDR2 YDEGEE come from the germline V gene. This CDR3 has 15 amino acids. V was pared by 4 bases and J by 2 bases, with 14 bases between. The CDR3 reads CASSQGRRYTDTQYF. CDR3 DNA: TGTGCCAGCAGCCAGGGACGGCGGTACACAGATACGCAGTATTTT.

This sequence joins TRBV19 and TRBJ1-1, with TRBD1 as a possible D gene (6 bases). Looked up from germline, CDR1 is LNHDA and CDR2 is SQIVND (reference sequence). V was clipped by 6 bases and J by 6 bases, with 14 bases between them. This CDR3 contains 13 residues. As DNA, the CDR3 is TGTGCCAGTAGACCCCAGGGACACCCTGAAGCTTTCTTT. Protein sequence: CASRPQGHPEAFF.

This chain connects TRBV27 to TRBJ2-5; possibly TRBD1 for D (5 bases). CDR1 MNHEY and CDR2 SMNVEV come from the germline V gene (reference sequence). This CDR3 has 14 residues. V lost 0 bases, J lost 6 bases, and 11 bases lay in between. As DNA, the CDR3 is TGTGCCAGCAGTTTATCGGCAGGGATGCAGACCCAGTACTTC. This gives the protein CASSLSAGMQTQYF.

V gene TRBV3-1 (or the pseudogene TRBV3-2) combines with J gene TRBJ2-3; no clear D. CDR1 is LGHDT, CDR2 YNNKEL, per germline (reference sequence). CDR3 size: 15 residues. Deletions cut 1 base from V and 5 bases from J, with 13 bases between. The CDR3 DNA follows: TGTGCCAGCAGCCAAGGGGCCCTCGTGGGAGATACGCAGTATTTT. Protein sequence: CASSQGALVGDTQYF.

The chain has TRBV5-1 and TRBJ1-2; 8 nucleotides agree with TRBD1. With V trimmed by 5 bases and J by 4 bases, 4 bases remained unmatched. The CDR3 contains 13 residues. Germline-derived CDR1 and CDR2 are SGHRS and YFSETQ. DNA for the CDR3: TGCGCCAGCAGAGGGACAGGCGGCTATGGCTACACCTTC. Amino acids: CASRGTGGYGYTF. The variable domain in full, with the rest retrieved from reference TRBV5-1 and TRBJ1-2, is KAGVTQTPRYLIKTRGQQVTLSCSPISGHRSVSWYQQTPGQGLQFLFEYFSETQRNKGNFPGRFSGRQFSNSRSEMNVSTLELGDSALYLCASRGTGGYGYTFGSGTRLTVV.

This clone came up once. The rearrangement joins TRBV7-9 to TRBJ1-2, with 11 bases fitting TRBD1. The CDR3 has 13 residues. V was pared by 5 bases and J by 7 bases, with 3 bases of the junction left unmatched. Germline V gene lookup returns CDR1 SEHNR and CDR2 FQNEAQ (reference sequence). The CDR3 loop is CASSTGTGGGYTF. The CDR3 DNA reads as TGTGCCAGCAGCACTGGGACAGGGGGTGGCTACACCTTC.

V gene TRBV30 combines with J gene TRBJ2-3; maybe TRBD1 (6 bases). The CDR3 contains 13 residues. CDR1 is GTSNPN and CDR2 is SVGIG in the germline V gene (reference sequence). With 5 bases removed from V and 8 bases from J, the gap between germline ends came to 17 bases. This chain's CDR3 is CAWGGQGISTQYF. The CDR3 DNA is TGTGCCTGGGGGGGCCAGGGAATAAGTACGCAGTATTTT.

This chain links TRBV5-1 with TRBJ1-1, with 7 bases that match TRBD1. The junction had 10 bases not matched to a gene; V was cut back by 3 bases and J by 5 bases. CDR1 and CDR2 from the germline V gene are SGHRS and YFSETQ. The CDR3 consists of 15 residues. Here the CDR3 reads CASSSGDRDATEAFF. As DNA, the CDR3 is TGCGCCAGCAGCTCGGGCGACAGGGATGCGACTGAAGCTTTCTTT.

The chain has TRBV11-2 and TRBJ1-6, with 8 positions matching TRBD1. Germline V gene data show CDR1 as SGHAT and CDR2 as FQNNGV. V trimming: 5 bases; J trimming: 10 bases; junction bases outside the gene matches: 7. The CDR3 loop spans 14 amino acids. Written as DNA, the CDR3 is TGTGCCAGCAGCGGACGACAGGGGATATCACCCCTCCACTTT. Translated: CASSGRQGISPLHF.

CDR3 loop: CASSLQGLSGEQFF. In nucleotides, the CDR3 is TGTGCCAGCAGCTTACAGGGTTTATCAGGCGAGCAGTTCTTC. The chain uses TRBV6-4 and TRBJ2-1; D might be TRBD1 (6 bases). V was cut by 6 bases and J by 10 bases, with 19 bases left in between. This CDR3 comprises 14 residues. Germline CDR1 is MRHNA and CDR2 is SNTAGT.

The chain has TRBV30 and TRBJ2-7; D is ambiguous. Germline CDR1 is GTSNPN and CDR2 is SVGIG (reference sequence). V was shortened by 7 bases and J by 0 bases, with 7 bases between the two germline ends. The CDR3 length is 11 residues. This CDR3 is CALSRSYEQYF. Here the CDR3 DNA reads TGTGCCTTATCACGCTCCTACGAGCAGTACTTC. The entire variable domain, with the rest obtained from reference TRBV30 and TRBJ2-7, is as follows: SQTIHQWPATLVQPVGSPLSLECTVEGTSNPNLYWYRQAAGRGLQLLFYSVGIGQISSEVPQNLSASRPQDRQFILSSKKLLLSDSGFYLCALSRSYEQYFGPGTRLTVT.

This chain's CDR3 is CASGLAGYEQYF. In nucleotides, the CDR3 is TGTGCCTCAGGACTAGCGGGCTACGAGCAGTACTTC. This sequence joins TRBV28 and TRBJ2-7; TRBD2 matches at 11 bases. Germline CDR1 and CDR2: MDHEN and SYDVKM. CDR3 size: 12 residues. The junction had 3 bases not matched to a gene; V was cut back by 11 bases and J by 3 bases.

This chain connects TRBV6-6 to TRBJ2-1; D remains unclear. There are 14 residues in the CDR3. V gave up 0 bases and J gave up 4 bases, with 7 bases separating them. Germline loops: CDR1 MNHNY, CDR2 SVGAGI (reference sequence). The CDR3 sequence is CASSYSGTYNEQFF. The CDR3, as DNA: TGTGCCAGCAGTTACTCTGGCACTTACAATGAGCAGTTCTTC.

The chain has TRBV3-1 (or the pseudogene TRBV3-2) and TRBJ1-1, with D perhaps TRBD1 (5 bases). Trimming stripped 1 base from V and 4 bases from J, with 16 bases between. Looked up from germline, CDR1 is LGHDT and CDR2 is YNNKEL (reference sequence). This CDR3 has 16 residues. The CDR3 here is CASSQGGGFFGTEAFF. Here the CDR3 DNA reads TGTGCCAGCAGCCAAGGCGGGGGGTTTTTTGGCACTGAAGCTTTCTTT.

The chain couples TRBV18 to TRBJ2-1, with D perhaps matching TRBD2 (6 bases). The germline V and J ends were trimmed by 3 bases and 0 bases, with 9 bases remaining between them. CDR3 size: 15 residues. Germline-derived CDR1 and CDR2 are KGHSH and LQKENI. In DNA, the CDR3 is TGTGCCAGCTCACCCGTAGCGGTCTCCTACAATGAGCAGTTCTTC. It is translated as CASSPVAVSYNEQFF.

This clone was detected a few times. The chain employs TRBV11-2 and TRBJ1-3; no definite D call. The CDR3 sequence is 14 residues long. In germline, CDR1 is SGHAT, CDR2 FQNNGV. Trimming stripped 6 bases from V and 0 bases from J, with 9 bases between. The CDR3 DNA sequence: TGTGCCAGCAGGGGCATTGGCTCTGGAAACACCATATATTTT. Translated: CASRGIGSGNTIYF.

This clone has just a few counts. V gene TRBV6-1 combines with J gene TRBJ1-4; TRBD1 might be the D (6 bases). Germline lookup yields CDR1 MNHNS and CDR2 SASEGT. The CDR3 extends over 14 amino acids. Trimming removed 3 bases from V and 7 bases from J, with 12 bases in between. CDR3 protein: CASSDTGSTEKLFF. The CDR3 bases are TGTGCCAGCAGTGACACAGGGAGCACTGAAAAACTGTTTTTT.

The J gene is TRBJ1-2, the V gene TRBV11-3; no firm D call. The V gene lost 1 base and the J gene lost 14 bases, with 11 bases spanning the gap. Germline assignment: CDR1 SGHNT and CDR2 YENEEA. The CDR3 consists of 11 residues. The CDR3 DNA reads TGTGCCAGCAGCTTAGGCGTGCTTTGGACCTTC. Translated: CASSLGVLWTF.

This chain links TRBV19 with TRBJ2-7, with 11 bases identical to TRBD2. Germline V gene sequence: CDR1 LNHDA, CDR2 SQIVND (reference sequence). The length of the CDR3 is 15 residues. Unmatched junction bases numbered 9, after V lost 6 bases and J lost 5 bases. In DNA, the CDR3 is TGTGCCAGTAGGTCCGGGACTAGCGGTTCCAACGAGCAGTACTTC. Its protein is CASRSGTSGSNEQYF.

The gene calls are TRBV18 and TRBJ2-7, with D tentatively TRBD2 (6 bases). The length of the CDR3 is 14 residues. The V end lost 6 bases, the J end lost 2 bases, and 14 bases lay between the germline ends. The germline V gene encodes CDR1 KGHSH and CDR2 LQKENI. CDR3 sequence reads: CASSGDLQTYEQYF. CDR3 DNA sequence: TGTGCCAGCTCGGGGGACTTACAAACCTACGAGCAGTACTTC.

This clone showed up just once. The V call is TRBV3-1 (or the pseudogene TRBV3-2), the J call TRBJ1-1, with 9 nucleotides matching TRBD1. The germline CDR1 and CDR2 sequences are LGHDT and YNNKEL (reference sequence). V trimming: 1 base; J trimming: 4 bases; junction bases outside the gene matches: 4. The CDR3 runs 15 residues. The CDR3 sequence is CASSQGGQGGTEAFF. The CDR3 bases are TGTGCCAGCAGCCAAGGGGGACAGGGAGGCACTGAAGCTTTCTTT.

V is TRBV9 and J is TRBJ2-1; a possible D gene is TRBD2 (6 bases). This CDR3 region has 16 residues. Trimming left V 4 bases short and J 7 bases short, with 21 bases between. Germline CDR1 is SGDLS and CDR2 is YYNGEE. CDR3 loop: CASSPSVGGKGNEQFF. Written as DNA, the CDR3 is TGTGCCAGCAGCCCAAGTGTTGGGGGGAAAGGGAATGAGCAGTTCTTC.

The chain uses TRBV5-4 and TRBJ1-3; no definite D call. CDR1 is SGHNT, CDR2 YYREEE, per germline (reference sequence). V was shortened by 3 bases and J by 0 bases, with 10 bases between the two germline ends. The CDR3 has 15 residues. The CDR3 loop reads CASSSGSFSGNTIYF. CDR3 DNA: TGTGCCAGCAGCTCCGGGTCTTTCTCTGGAAACACCATATATTTT.